These T cell receptor beta chains were read from a single sample in a study of T cell changes during pregnancy in multiple sclerosis. Produced via immunoSEQ multiplex PCR; TCRdb's table is partial and in-frame only. Of tens of thousands of clones listed, about 89% are singletons. The sample consisted of CD4+ T cells from peripheral blood mononuclear cells, taken in the third trimester of pregnancy. The receptors originated from a female donor in good health, enrolled as a control in a pregnancy study. The CDR3 runs from the conserved cysteine through the conserved F or W. The D gene is left open where the match is weak. The size of a clone is reported for some rows only, either as once, few or many, or as a class for expanded clones.

TRBV2	.	.	TRBJ2-5	TGTGCCAGCAGAGTCCGGGAGACCCAGTACTTC	CASRVRETQYF
TRBV7-9	.	TRBD1	TRBJ1-1	TGTGCCAGCAGCTTAGGACAGGGGATTGGTGAAGCTTTCTTT	CASSLGQGIGEAFF
TRBV28	.	TRBD2	TRBJ2-7	TGTGCCAGCGGTCGGCTAGCGGAATACGAGCAGTACTTC	CASGRLAEYEQYF
TRBV4-2	.	.	TRBJ1-6	TGTGCCAGCAGCCAAATCGCGGCAGCAGATAATTCACCCCTCCACTTT	CASSQIAAADNSPLHF
TRBV7-9	.	TRBD1	TRBJ2-3	TGTGCCAGCAGCTTAGGCTCAGGGGGAATGGAGACAGATACGCAGTATTTT	CASSLGSGGMETDTQYF
TRBV27	.	TRBD1	TRBJ2-7	TGTGCCAGCAGTTACCGGGACAGGGACTACGAGCAGTACTTC	CASSYRDRDYEQYF
TRBV5-1	.	TRBD2	TRBJ2-3	TGCGCCAGCAGCTTGGTCAGCCTAGCGGCAGATACGCAGTATTTT	CASSLVSLAADTQYF
TRBV9	.	TRBD2	TRBJ2-5	TGTGCCAGCAGCGTGACTAGCGGGGGGGCAGAGACCCAGTACTTC	CASSVTSGGAETQYF
TRBV29-1	.	.	TRBJ1-1	TGCAGCGCACCCCGGGAGGGCAGGGAGACTGAAGCTTTCTTT	CSAPREGRETEAFF
TRBV4-1	.	TRBD1	TRBJ2-7	TGCGCCAGCAGCCAAGCCCTGACAGGGAACTACGAGCAGTACTTC	CASSQALTGNYEQYF
TRBV5-1	.	.	TRBJ1-4	TGCGCCAGCAGCTTTTCGGGGGTAGGGGAAAAACTGTTTTTT	CASSFSGVGEKLFF
TRBV4-1	.	.	TRBJ2-2	TGCGCCAGCAGCCACCCGCCGGGAAGCGGGGAGCTGTTTTTT	CASSHPPGSGELFF
TRBV27	.	.	TRBJ1-2	TGTGCCAGCAGTTTAAAGGGGCAGGCTGGCTACACCTTC	CASSLKGQAGYTF
TRBV5-4	once	TRBD1	TRBJ2-1	TGTGCCAGCAGCCGCGGGACAGGGGGCTACAATGAGCAGTTCTTC	CASSRGTGGYNEQFF
TRBV6-1	.	TRBD2	TRBJ2-2	TGTGCCAGCACTACCGGGACTAGGAACACCGGGGAGCTGTTTTTT	CASTTGTRNTGELFF
TRBV11-2	.	.	TRBJ2-1	TGTGCCAGCAGCTTAGATGCGCGAAATGAGCAGTTCTTC	CASSLDARNEQFF
TRBV7-2	.	TRBD1	TRBJ2-7	TGTGCCAGCAGCTCCCGGACAGGGCCCTTGGAGCAGTACTTC	CASSSRTGPLEQYF
TRBV27	.	.	TRBJ2-1	TGTGCCAGCAGTTCTAAAGCGCGGTACTCCTACAATGAGCAGTTCTTC	CASSSKARYSYNEQFF
TRBV6-1	.	.	TRBJ1-4	TGTGCCAGCAGTGGTGACAGGACATATGCAACTAATGAAAAACTGTTTTTT	CASSGDRTYATNEKLFF
TRBV30	once	TRBD1	TRBJ1-6	TGTGCCTGGAGTGTACGACAGGGGCGCTCGGGTAATTCACCCCTCCACTTT	CAWSVRQGRSGNSPLHF
TRBV28	.	.	TRBJ1-3	TGTGCCAGCAGCGGAGGGGCACCTGGAAACACCATATATTTT	CASSGGAPGNTIYF
TRBV11-2	.	TRBD2	TRBJ2-3	TGTGCCAGCAGCTCTACCCGGAGCGGGGGACCCACAGATACGCAGTATTTT	CASSSTRSGGPTDTQYF
TRBV7-2	.	.	TRBJ1-1	TGTGCCAGCAGCCTTAAGAACAGGGAGCGGGCTTTCTTT	CASSLKNRERAFF
TRBV9	.	.	TRBJ1-4	TGTGCCAGCAGCGTAGGAGGGGGTTGGGGTGAAAAACTGTTTTTT	CASSVGGGWGEKLFF
TRBV7-2	.	.	TRBJ1-2	TGTGCCAGCAGCCTAGCAGGGAGTAACTATGGCTACACCTTC	CASSLAGSNYGYTF